What follows are 26 T cell receptor beta chains derived from one specimen sequenced in a study of T-cell reconstitution after alpha-beta-depleted transplantation in children. Library preparation (for TCRbeta) was performed with unique molecular identifiers. TCRdb passed the PCR reads through MiXCR, listing each CDR3 protein once. The table lists 500,000 to 750,000 distinct CDR3 sequences, 25% to 30% of them singletons. The material was PBMCs, obtained before TCRalphabeta/CD19-depleted stem cell transplant. Every receptor here comes from a boy under two years old with Wiskott-Aldrich syndrome, due to receive a stem cell transplant.

This clonotype has just a few counts. The CDR3 nucleotides are TGCGCCAGCAGCGGTTTTAGCGGGAGCCCCTACAATGAGCAGTTCTTC. Translating it yields CASSGFSGSPYNEQFF. The chain has TRBV5-1 and TRBJ2-1; 9 bases match TRBD2. Trimming took 4 bases from V and 2 from J; bases not matched to a gene: 7. This CDR3 has 16 amino acids. CDR1 and CDR2 from the germline V gene are SGHRS and YFSETQ.

J is TRBJ2-2 and V is TRBV5-1; tentatively, D is TRBD1 or TRBD2 (6 bases each). Germline V gene data show CDR1 as SGHRS and CDR2 as YFSETQ. CDR3 length equals 14 residues. V was clipped by 1 base and J by 7 bases, with 11 bases between them. The CDR3 bases are TGCGCCAGCAGCTTGATCGGGGGCGGCGGGGAGCTGTTTTTT. Translated: CASSLIGGGGELFF.

J is TRBJ1-1 and V is TRBV5-1, with D possibly being TRBD1 (6 bases). Between the trimmed V and J ends, which lost 5 bases and 0 bases, there was a span of 11 bases. There are 14 residues in the CDR3. Germline-derived CDR1 and CDR2 are SGHRS and YFSETQ. The CDR3 region has the DNA TGCGCCAGCAGGGGTGCAGGGGTGAACACTGAAGCTTTCTTT. It encodes CASRGAGVNTEAFF.

This clonotype has only one observation. The chain links TRBV20-1 to TRBJ2-7; 8 positions match TRBD1. The CDR3 is 14 amino acids. CDR1 is DFQATT and CDR2 is SNEGSKA in the germline V gene (reference sequence). The trim removed 0 bases at V and 2 bases at J, leaving 3 bases unmatched. For the CDR3, the DNA is TGCAGTGCTAGAGAGCAGGGGGCGGCCTACGAGCAGTACTTC. Protein sequence: CSAREQGAAYEQYF.

The CDR3 nucleotides read TGTGCCAGCAGCTTTAGGCCGGGACTCCCGAATGAAAAACTGTTTTTT. This gives the protein CASSFRPGLPNEKLFF. This sequence joins TRBV7-6 and TRBJ1-4; D is possibly TRBD1 (5 bases). The CDR3 has 16 residues. Germline V gene data show CDR1 as SGHVS and CDR2 as FNYEAQ. V lost 3 bases to trimming and J lost 5 bases, with 16 bases between them.

This chain links TRBV18 with TRBJ1-5; maybe TRBD1 (5 bases). Germline-derived CDR1 and CDR2 are KGHSH and LQKENI. V lost 2 bases, J lost 4 bases, and 12 bases lay in between. The CDR3 is 15 amino acids. As DNA, the CDR3 is TGTGCCAGCTCACCAGAGTCAGGGAGAAATCAGCCCCAGCATTTT. This codes for CASSPESGRNQPQHF.

This clonotype was found a few times. V usage is TRBV5-1 and J usage is TRBJ2-5; possible D gene TRBD2, 6 bases. This CDR3 has 14 amino acids. CDR1 and CDR2 from the germline V gene are SGHRS and YFSETQ. Trimming left V 2 bases short and J 5 bases short, with 13 bases between. The CDR3 protein is CASSFGGVGETQYF. CDR3 nucleotides: TGCGCCAGCAGCTTCGGAGGGGTTGGGGAGACCCAGTACTTC.

The chain carries TRBV7-8 and TRBJ2-7; D unclear. The germline V and J ends were trimmed by 0 bases and 2 bases, with 14 bases remaining between them. The germline V gene encodes CDR1 SGHVS and CDR2 FQNEAQ. The CDR3 spans 16 residues. The CDR3 DNA reads as TGTGCCAGCAGCTTAGCGCTTAACAGAGACGCCTACGAGCAGTACTTC. Residues: CASSLALNRDAYEQYF.

The V call is TRBV18, the J call TRBJ1-2, with D maybe TRBD1 (5 bases). Germline V CDR1 and CDR2: KGHSH, LQKENI. The CDR3 has 13 amino acids. V was clipped by 4 bases and J by 5 bases, with 11 bases between them. CDR3 sequence reads: CASSRQGAYGYTF. DNA for the CDR3: TGTGCCAGCTCACGTCAGGGAGCTTATGGCTACACCTTC.

This sequence joins TRBV5-1 and TRBJ2-7; maybe TRBD2 (5 bases). V lost 4 bases, J lost 0 bases, and 14 bases lay in between. Per germline, CDR1 SGHRS and CDR2 YFSETQ. The CDR3 runs to 15 residues. The CDR3 nucleotides are TGCGCCAGCAGCGATCAAAGCGGATACTCCTACGAGCAGTACTTC. Its protein is CASSDQSGYSYEQYF.

There are a few counts of this clonotype. The chain is built from TRBV5-6 and TRBJ2-1, with a possible D match to TRBD2 (5 bases). The length of the CDR3 is 13 residues. CDR1 SGHDT and CDR2 YYEEEE come from the germline V gene. Trimming stripped 2 bases from V and 10 bases from J, with 13 bases between. The DNA for the CDR3 is TGTGCCAGCAGCTTAGCGTTCGGGGTCGAGCAGTTCTTC. Its protein is CASSLAFGVEQFF.

The CDR3 DNA reads TGTGCCAGCAGCCAGGACACATACAATGAGCAGTTCTTC. It translates to CASSQDTYNEQFF. The chain carries TRBV12-3 or TRBV12-4 and TRBJ2-1, with D possibly being TRBD1 (5 bases). CDR3 length: 13 amino acids. Trimming took 6 bases from V and 4 from J, leaving 10 bases between them.

CDR3 in amino acids: CASTTGGASAYNEQFF. Written as DNA, the CDR3 is TGCGCCAGCACAACAGGTGGAGCCTCCGCTTACAATGAGCAGTTCTTC. The chain links TRBV5-1 to TRBJ2-1; perhaps TRBD1 as D (5 bases). Germline CDR1 reads SGHRS; CDR2 reads YFSETQ. Trimming pared 6 bases from V and 4 bases from J, leaving 20 bases between. The length of the CDR3 is 16 residues.

This clonotype was counted only a few times. The CDR3 loop reads CASSLVLASDTQYF. CDR3 DNA sequence: TGCGCCAGCAGCTTGGTATTAGCGTCAGATACGCAGTATTTT. V is TRBV5-1 and J is TRBJ2-3; D is perhaps TRBD2 (5 bases). CDR1 is SGHRS and CDR2 is YFSETQ in the germline V gene. The CDR3 consists of 14 residues. The V gene lost 0 bases and the J gene lost 4 bases, with 9 bases spanning the gap.

This clonotype was counted only a few times. The V call is TRBV2, the J call TRBJ1-2, with D maybe TRBD1 (6 bases). Trimming cost V 4 bases and J 2 bases, with 20 bases left between them. This CDR3 has 17 residues. Germline CDR1 SNHLY, CDR2 FYNNEI. The CDR3 coding sequence is TGTGCCAGCAGTGGGCCCTGGATGACAGGACGAAACTATGGCTACACCTTC. Translation gives CASSGPWMTGRNYGYTF.

CDR3 amino acids: CASSLSSGREYF. In DNA form, the CDR3 reads TGTGCCAGCAGTTTATCGTCCGGCCGGGAGTACTTC. This rearrangement joins TRBV27 to TRBJ2-5; D gene ambiguous. Germline lookup yields CDR1 MNHEY and CDR2 SMNVEV (reference sequence). CDR3 size: 12 residues. Trimming cost V 0 bases and J 12 bases, with 11 bases left between them.

J is TRBJ1-2 and V is TRBV4-2, with no clear D. This CDR3 is 16 amino acids long. Deletions cut 0 bases from V and 3 bases from J, with 14 bases between. Looked up from germline, CDR1 is LGHNA and CDR2 is YNFKEQ. The CDR3 sequence is CASSQDLEGLDYGYTF. CDR3 nucleotide sequence: TGTGCCAGCAGCCAAGATTTGGAGGGTTTGGACTATGGCTACACCTTC.

V usage is TRBV6-5 and J usage is TRBJ1-3; 9 bases match TRBD1. CDR3 length equals 17 residues. Germline values: CDR1 MNHEY, CDR2 SVGAGI. V was pared by 3 bases and J by 1 base, with 7 bases of the junction left unmatched. The CDR3, as DNA: TGTGCCAGCAGTTATTACGGACAGGGGATTTCTGGAAACACCATATATTTT. Amino acids: CASSYYGQGISGNTIYF.

This clonotype occurred a few times. The V gene is TRBV6-2 or TRBV6-3, the J gene TRBJ2-5; TRBD2 matches 14 bases. This CDR3 region has 18 residues. Unmatched junction bases numbered 15, after V lost 7 bases and J lost 5 bases. Germline values: CDR1 MNHEY, CDR2 SVGEGT. CDR3 DNA sequence: TGTGCCAGCACTGGGACTAGCGGGAGCGGGACTCTTTGGGAGACCCAGTACTTC. It specifies CASTGTSGSGTLWETQYF.

This clonotype was seen more than once but under ten times. The chain is built from TRBV28 and TRBJ2-7; 10 bases line up with TRBD1. CDR1 and CDR2 from the germline V gene are MDHEN and SYDVKM. J lost 6 bases, V lost 9 bases, and 8 bases had no gene match. This CDR3 region has 13 residues. Here the CDR3 DNA reads TGTGCCAGTACGGGACAGGGGTTCGTCGAGCAGTACTTC. It codes for CASTGQGFVEQYF.

V usage is TRBV27 and J usage is TRBJ2-7; D ambiguous. V dropped 0 bases and J dropped 6 bases, with 12 bases sitting between them. Germline CDR1 reads MNHEY; CDR2 reads SMNVEV (reference sequence). CDR3 length: 14 amino acids. The CDR3 DNA reads as TGTGCCAGCAGTTTATCCAGGAGTGTTCGCGAGCAGTACTTC. Amino acid sequence: CASSLSRSVREQYF.

This clonotype was recorded a few times. The chain combines TRBV7-2 with TRBJ2-1, with TRBD2 identical over 8 bases. Looked up from germline, CDR1 is SGHTA and CDR2 is FQGNSA. The CDR3 spans 15 residues. The V and J ends lost 6 bases and 2 bases, in that order; junction bases with no gene match: 6. The CDR3 loop is CASSYTSGTYNEQFF. The CDR3 region has the DNA TGTGCCAGCAGTTATACTAGCGGAACCTACAATGAGCAGTTCTTC.

This clonotype was seen repeatedly, ten times or more. The J gene is TRBJ2-5, the V gene TRBV20-1, with D unresolved. The ends were cut back, 3 bases at V and 1 base at J, with 9 bases in the middle. This CDR3 spans 13 amino acids. CDR1 is DFQATT, CDR2 SNEGSKA, per germline (reference sequence). In DNA, the CDR3 is TGCAGTGCTAGTCGTCAGATCCAAGAGACCCAGTACTTC. Translated: CSASRQIQETQYF.

Comment on this clonotype: Likely a read error: the CDR3 ends without its conserved phenylalanine or tryptophan. The chain links TRBV24-1 to TRBJ2-1; TRBD2 aligns across 8 bases. The germline CDR1 and CDR2 sequences are KGHDR and SFDVKD. Trimming removed 5 bases from V and 0 bases from J; junction bases left unmatched: 2. The CDR3 is 15 amino acids. CDR3 amino acids: CATSAGTSSYNEQFS. Written as DNA, the CDR3 is TGTGCCACCAGTGCCGGGACTAGCTCCTACAATGAGCAGTTCTCC.

The chain recombines TRBV20-1 with TRBJ2-1; D is uncertain. V lost 4 bases and J lost 3, with 4 bases in between. This CDR3 region has 11 residues. Germline assignment: CDR1 DFQATT and CDR2 SNEGSKA (reference sequence). This chain's CDR3 is CSAMLYNEQFF. The CDR3 DNA reads as TGCAGTGCTATGCTCTACAATGAGCAGTTCTTC.

The rearrangement uses TRBV12-3 or TRBV12-4 and TRBJ2-3; possible D gene TRBD1, 5 bases. This CDR3 has 12 amino acids. The germline V and J ends were trimmed by 8 bases and 4 bases, with 10 bases remaining between them. CDR3 in amino acids: CASLDSADTQYF. CDR3 in DNA: TGTGCCAGCCTCGACAGCGCAGATACGCAGTATTTT.